The entry that follows covers one TCR beta chain sequence. Original methodology: Amplification of reference gene primers provided the estimated nucleated cell counts. Sequencing used immunoSEQ multiplex PCR; TCRdb keeps in-frame clones, though not all of them. That table is the source of V, J and clone size, and D and trimming were worked out from the DNA. The repertoire holds some 100,000 clones, more than 75% seen once, with approximately 17% in the top ten. The entry originates in a study of blood T cell repertoires in COVID-19. About the research overall: From T cells, B-cell-depleted T cells, or PBMCs came the material, which was cDNA or gDNA.

Trimming took 4 bases from V and 10 from J; bases not matched to a gene: 6. Germline V gene lookup returns CDR1 LNHDA and CDR2 SQIVND (reference sequence). CDR3 length: 13 amino acids. The rearrangement uses TRBV19 and TRBJ1-4, with 7 nucleotides matching TRBD1. This TCR derives from a human donor in a cohort sampled during active COVID-19. Sequenced input: peripheral blood. The CDR3 sequence is CASSRGTETKLFF. The CDR3 bases are TGTGCCAGTAGTAGGGGGACAGAGACAAAACTGTTTTTT. Variable domain in full (rest from reference TRBV19 and TRBJ1-4): DGGITQSPKYLFRKEGQNVTLSCEQNLNHDAMYWYRQDPGQGLRLIYYSQIVNDFQKGDIAEGYSVSREKKESFPLTVTSAQKNPTAFYLCASSRGTETKLFFGSGTQLSVL.